This TCR beta chain was identified in a study of CD8+ T cells in alopecia areata. As for the study in general: Dosing spanned 6 to 18 months on tofacitinib, then 6 months off drug. Points from the study as a whole: Sequence data from scalp samples additionally include resident alphabeta T cells of normal skin.

About this clone itself: The antigen remains unidentified.

Reverse transcribed after extraction, RNA yielded cDNA as the sequencing template. Profiling relied on immunoSEQ multiplex PCR, and the TCRdb table lists in-frame clones only, not all of them. The sample has about 210,000 clones; approximately 45% are singletons. Treatment described: oral pan-JAK inhibitor, 5-10 mg twice daily. The CDR3 is 14 amino acids. V dropped 5 bases and J dropped 6; count of bases not matched to a gene: 9. The germline gives CDR1 SEHNR, CDR2 FQNEAQ (reference sequence). The clonotype was recovered from a human donor with alopecia areata. The chain carries TRBV7-9 and TRBJ1-1; TRBD1 aligns across 7 bases. The sequencing here drew on CD4+ T cells sorted from blood, taken at approximately week 37, from a patient treated with tofacitinib. CDR3 loop: CASSIRQGPAEAFF. CDR3 DNA sequence: TGTGCCAGCAGCATCCGACAGGGACCTGCTGAAGCTTTCTTT.